This T cell receptor (beta chain) was profiled in a study of T cells in localized non-small cell lung cancer. Study-wide results and limits: Out of the top 100 tumor clones, a median approximately 61 were seen in adjacent lung.

Some clones are missing from TCRdb's copy, which holds only in-frame ones; the method was immunoSEQ multiplex PCR. Altogether 35,000 to 45,000 clones are present, roughly nine tenths being singletons, with the ten largest covering about 6.6%. About this clone: The target antigen is unknown.

After removal of 4 bases from V and 8 bases from J, the junction contained 6 bases not matched to a gene. Per the germline V gene, CDR1 is LGHNA and CDR2 is YNFKEQ. CDR3 length equals 14 residues. Specimen: peripheral blood, collected before any cancer treatment. The V gene is TRBV4-2, the J gene TRBJ2-1; 9 bases are a match to TRBD2. The clonotype comes from a female donor older than 55 with stage I lung adenocarcinoma. This CDR3 is CASSRSRGGDEQFF. CDR3 nucleotides: TGTGCCAGCAGCCGATCGCGGGGGGGAGATGAGCAGTTCTTC.